These T cell receptor beta chains were read from a single sample in a study of a mutant IDH1 vaccine in newly diagnosed glioma. Their cognate antigens are unknown. TCRdb's copy holds only in-frame clones and misses some; the assay was immunoSEQ multiplex PCR. Of about 23,000 clones in the sample, approximately 81% were seen once. The starting material was PBMCs, obtained from a glioma patient whose treatment included an IDH1 peptide vaccine. All receptors derive from a man between 35 and 55 years old with glioma. Each CDR3 is given with its conserved first and last residue. D genes are given only for firm matches. The size field is filled for only some rows; it gives once, few, many or a size class.

J | size | D | V | CDR3 | DNA
TRBJ1-1 | . | . | TRBV7-9 | CASSLEGMNTEAFF | TGTGCCAGCAGCTTAGAGGGAATGAACACTGAAGCTTTCTTT
TRBJ2-1 | . | . | TRBV5-4 | CASSSERSGNEQFF | TGTGCCAGCAGCTCCGAGCGGAGCGGGAATGAGCAGTTCTTC
TRBJ1-2 | . | . | TRBV6-5 | CASTNTRDYTF | TGTGCCAGCACAAACACGAGAGACTACACCTTC
TRBJ2-7 | . | . | TRBV21-1 | CASSKDEQFSYEQYF | TGTGCCAGCAGCAAAGATGAACAGTTCTCCTACGAGCAGTACTTC
TRBJ2-7 | . | TRBD1 | TRBV6-5 | CASSSGQGAGEQYF | TGTGCCAGCAGTTCGGGACAGGGGGCGGGGGAGCAGTACTTC
TRBJ1-6 | . | TRBD1 | TRBV4-2 | CASSQDPGQGGESPLHF | TGTGCCAGCAGCCAAGATCCGGGACAGGGAGGAGAATCACCCCTCCACTTT
TRBJ2-2 | . | TRBD2 | TRBV6-4 | CASSALAGFNTGELFF | TGTGCCAGCAGTGCACTAGCGGGGTTCAACACCGGGGAGCTGTTTTTT
TRBJ1-1 | . | TRBD1 | TRBV5-4 | CASSKGTGPRVEAFF | TGTGCCAGCAGCAAGGGGACAGGGCCTCGGGTTGAAGCTTTCTTT
TRBJ2-6 | few | . | TRBV7-9 | CASSPAHHSGANVLTF | TGTGCCAGCAGCCCGGCCCATCACTCTGGGGCCAACGTCCTGACTTTC
TRBJ2-7 | once | TRBD2 | TRBV5-1 | CASSQGTSGGAIRYEQYF | TGCGCCAGCAGCCAAGGGACTAGCGGGGGGGCGATCCGGTACGAGCAGTACTTC
TRBJ1-4 | . | TRBD1 | TRBV5-1 | CASSYTGANEKLFF | TGCGCCAGCAGCTACACAGGGGCTAATGAAAAACTGTTTTTT
TRBJ2-7 | . | . | TRBV5-4 | CASSPRDLPYEQYF | TGTGCCAGCAGCCCCCGGGACCTTCCCTACGAGCAGTACTTC
TRBJ2-7 | . | TRBD1 | TRBV6-6 | CASSPPGQIRLGEQYF | TGTGCCAGCAGTCCCCCGGGACAGATCCGACTGGGCGAGCAGTACTTC
TRBJ2-1 | . | . | TRBV7-2 | CASSAGLHNEQFF | TGTGCCAGCAGCGCCGGACTGCACAATGAGCAGTTCTTC
TRBJ1-2 | . | . | TRBV11-2 | CASSLSRTGPAYGYTF | TGTGCCAGCAGCTTATCTAGGACCGGGCCAGCCTATGGCTACACCTTC
TRBJ2-1 | . | . | TRBV7-9 | CASSLAQEQFF | TGTGCCAGCAGCTTAGCACAAGAGCAGTTCTTC
TRBJ2-7 | once | . | TRBV5-1 | CASSLAGEGYEQYF | TGCGCCAGCAGCTTGGCCGGAGAGGGGTACGAGCAGTACTTC
TRBJ2-5 | . | TRBD2 | TRBV4-1 | CASSQDLVSGRSETQYF | TGCGCCAGCAGCCAAGATCTAGTTAGCGGGAGGTCAGAGACCCAGTACTTC
TRBJ2-1 | . | TRBD2 | TRBV9 | CASSAAPTSPHEQFF | TGTGCCAGCAGCGCCGCCCCGACTAGCCCCCATGAGCAGTTCTTC
TRBJ1-1 | once | . | TRBV11-2 | CASSFYRVNTEAFF | TGTGCCAGCAGCTTCTACAGGGTGAACACTGAAGCTTTCTTT
TRBJ2-3 | . | . | TRBV27 | CASSFRSGPPTDTQYF | TGTGCCAGCAGTTTTAGGAGCGGGCCTCCCACAGATACGCAGTATTTT
TRBJ2-1 | . | . | TRBV6-1 | CASPRVGPPYNEQFF | TGTGCCAGCCCCCGGGTAGGTCCCCCCTACAATGAGCAGTTCTTC
TRBJ2-7 | . | TRBD2 | TRBV7-6 | CASSRLASGSSSYEQYF | TGTGCCAGCAGCAGACTCGCTAGCGGGAGCAGCTCCTACGAGCAGTACTTC